A selection of T cell receptor beta chains follows, all from one sample in a study of blood T cells in healthy people across ages. TCRdb reprocessed the 5' RACE reads with MiXCR, giving one entry per CDR3 protein. The sample includes about 1.4 million distinct CDR3 sequences, almost 60% of them seen just once. Specimen: blood. The receptor source for this set is a man between 18 and 35 years old in good health. The CDR3 runs from the conserved cysteine through the conserved F or W. A D gene is named only where the DNA matches it firmly. Expanded clones get a size class; other rows say once, few or many, or leave the size out.

.,TRBV11-2,.,TRBJ1-1,CASSLGTSNTEAFF,TGTGCCAGCAGCTTAGGGACTTCTAACACTGAAGCTTTCTTT
.,TRBV4-2,.,TRBJ2-5,CASSQDSSNRYQETQYF,TGTGCCAGCAGCCAAGATTCGTCGAACCGGTACCAAGAGACCCAGTACTTC
.,TRBV6-2/TRBV6-3,.,TRBJ2-6,CASSYSIARPSGANVLTF,TGTGCCAGCAGTTACTCGATTGCCAGACCTTCTGGGGCCAACGTCCTGACTTTC
.,TRBV20-1,once,TRBJ1-1,CSARFAQANTEAFF,TGCAGTGCTAGGTTTGCACAAGCGAACACTGAAGCTTTCTTT
TRBD1,TRBV4-1,.,TRBJ2-3,CASSPRTGGEDTQYF,TGCGCCAGCAGCCCCCGGACAGGGGGCGAAGATACGCAGTATTTT
.,TRBV6-1,.,TRBJ1-5,CASSPGTNLNQPQHF,TGTGCCAGCAGCCCGGGGACTAACTTGAATCAGCCCCAGCATTTT
.,TRBV2,.,TRBJ2-7,CASTTRRNYEQYF,TGTGCCAGCACCACCAGGAGGAACTACGAGCAGTACTTC
.,TRBV3-1,.,TRBJ1-6,CASSQEMFGYSPLHF,TGTGCCAGCAGCCAAGAAATGTTCGGCTATTCACCCCTCCACTTT
TRBD1,TRBV7-2,few,TRBJ2-5,CASRGQEGLGTQYF,TGTGCCAGCAGGGGACAGGAGGGGTTAGGGACCCAGTACTTC
TRBD1,TRBV12-3/TRBV12-4,few,TRBJ2-5,CASSLLKGAWETQYF,TGTGCCAGCAGTTTGTTGAAGGGGGCTTGGGAGACCCAGTACTTC
TRBD1,TRBV7-9,.,TRBJ2-1,CASSGLGGHYNEQFF,TGTGCCAGCAGCGGCCTAGGGGGCCACTACAATGAGCAGTTCTTC
.,TRBV4-3,.,TRBJ1-2,CASSQVVQGFYGYTF,TGCGCCAGCAGCCAAGTCGTCCAGGGATTCTATGGCTACACCTTC
.,TRBV10-3,few,TRBJ1-2,CAISDLTGAGYTF,TGTGCCATCAGTGATTTGACAGGCGCCGGCTACACCTTC
.,TRBV12-3/TRBV12-4,.,TRBJ2-1,CASSLIVGERFF,TGTGCCAGCAGTTTGATAGTGGGTGAGCGGTTCTTC